These 21 T cell receptor beta chains came from one sample sequenced in a study of T cell changes during pregnancy in multiple sclerosis. The protocol was immunoSEQ multiplex PCR, while the TCRdb copy is restricted to in-frame clones and leaves out a portion. The repertoire holds approximately 65,000 clones, with around 97% as singletons. This material consisted of CD8+ T cells from peripheral blood mononuclear cells, taken after pregnancy. The receptor set was obtained from a female donor with multiple sclerosis, enrolled in a pregnancy study.

This chain uses TRBV27 with TRBJ2-7, with 9 nucleotides matching TRBD1. This CDR3 has 16 residues. CDR1 is MNHEY, CDR2 SMNVEV, per germline (reference sequence). The V segment lost 6 bases and the J segment 3 bases; nucleotides outside the gene matches: 12. The chain's CDR3 is CASSDRGNPRFYEQYF. The CDR3, as DNA: TGTGCCAGCAGCGACAGGGGGAACCCGAGATTCTACGAGCAGTACTTC.

This chain uses TRBV13 with TRBJ2-7; D is unresolved. With 5 bases removed from V and 2 bases from J, the gap between germline ends came to 4 bases. Germline values: CDR1 PRHDT, CDR2 FYEKMQ (reference sequence). The CDR3 has 11 amino acids. The chain's CDR3 is CASSLAYEQYF. The CDR3 DNA follows: TGTGCCAGCAGCCTCGCCTACGAGCAGTACTTC.

V gene TRBV7-9 combines with J gene TRBJ2-1; 7 positions match TRBD2. Per the germline V gene, CDR1 is SEHNR and CDR2 is FQNEAQ (reference sequence). This CDR3 comprises 16 residues. The V segment lost 3 bases and the J segment 0 bases; nucleotides outside the gene matches: 5. The CDR3 here is CASSLGGESSYNEQFF. The CDR3 nucleotides read TGTGCCAGCAGCTTGGGAGGGGAGAGCTCCTACAATGAGCAGTTCTTC.

J is TRBJ2-1 and V is TRBV5-1; D may be TRBD2 (6 bases). V was trimmed by 0 bases and J by 7 bases, leaving 8 bases between them. The CDR3 runs to 13 residues. CDR1 SGHRS and CDR2 YFSETQ come from the germline V gene. The CDR3 loop reads CASSLGAGNEQFF. The CDR3 coding sequence is TGCGCCAGCAGCTTGGGGGCGGGAAATGAGCAGTTCTTC.

This sequence joins TRBV28 and TRBJ2-2; 7 nucleotides align to TRBD2. Germline assignment: CDR1 MDHEN and CDR2 SYDVKM. This CDR3 contains 14 residues. V was pared by 2 bases and J by 6 bases, with 3 bases of the junction left unmatched. As DNA, the CDR3 is TGTGCCAGCAGTTTAAGGGCGGGAGCCGGGGAGCTGTTTTTT. Translated: CASSLRAGAGELFF.

The chain combines TRBV6-6 with TRBJ2-7; the match to TRBD2 covers 10 bases. Germline values: CDR1 MNHNY, CDR2 SVGAGI (reference sequence). V lost 3 bases and J lost 3; bases outside the gene matches: 5. CDR3 length: 15 residues. Written as DNA, the CDR3 is TGTGCCAGCAGTTATCTAGCGGGAGAGAGCTACGAGCAGTACTTC. Its translation: CASSYLAGESYEQYF.

The chain joins TRBV10-3 to TRBJ1-1, with a tentative D call TRBD1 (5 bases). CDR1 and CDR2 from the germline V gene are ENHRY and SYGVKD. The V end was cut by 6 bases, the J end by 2 bases, with 19 bases between. This CDR3 spans 16 amino acids. The CDR3 reads CAISVGGSGPNTEAFF. The CDR3, as DNA: TGTGCCATCAGCGTGGGGGGAAGCGGTCCAAACACTGAAGCTTTCTTT.

The rearrangement uses TRBV7-9 and TRBJ2-7, with TRBD1 matching over 10 bases. V lost 4 bases to trimming and J lost 4 bases; unmatched junction nucleotides: 10. This CDR3 has 16 residues. CDR1 is SEHNR and CDR2 is FQNEAQ in the germline V gene (reference sequence). The chain's CDR3 is CASSSGQGVNPYEQYF. The CDR3 DNA reads as TGTGCCAGCAGCTCTGGACAGGGGGTTAACCCATACGAGCAGTACTTC.

The chain recombines TRBV7-9 with TRBJ2-1; TRBD1 is a possible D gene (7 bases). Germline CDR1 is SEHNR and CDR2 is FQNEAQ (reference sequence). Trimming took off 2 bases at V and 3 bases at J, with 14 bases between the two ends. The CDR3 length is 16 residues. CDR3 loop: CASSLMLRDSYNEQFF. CDR3 bases: TGTGCCAGCAGCTTAATGCTGCGGGACAGCTACAATGAGCAGTTCTTC.

This clone was recorded once. The V gene is TRBV6-6, the J gene TRBJ2-7, with D unclear. Germline CDR1 is MNHNY and CDR2 is SVGAGI (reference sequence). The CDR3 runs to 14 residues. V lost 5 bases to trimming and J lost 0 bases, with 11 bases between them. DNA for the CDR3: TGTGCCAGCAGTGCCGACTCGAGCTCCTACGAGCAGTACTTC. It translates to CASSADSSSYEQYF.

This chain connects TRBV10-3 to TRBJ1-5; D perhaps matches TRBD1 (5 bases). Trimming removed 6 bases from V and 4 bases from J, with 7 bases in between. Germline V gives CDR1 ENHRY, CDR2 SYGVKD. CDR3 length: 12 residues. For the CDR3, the DNA is TGTGCCATCAGCCAGGGTAATCAGCCCCAGCATTTT. It codes for CAISQGNQPQHF.

The V gene is TRBV5-6, the J gene TRBJ2-1; 8 nucleotides line up with TRBD1. Per germline, CDR1 SGHDT and CDR2 YYEEEE. The CDR3 contains 16 residues. The J segment lost 4 bases and the V segment lost 4 bases, leaving 10 bases of the junction unmatched. DNA of the CDR3: TGTGCCAGCAGCCATGGCGTGACAGGGGTGTACAATGAGCAGTTCTTC. It yields the protein CASSHGVTGVYNEQFF.

The chain couples TRBV19 to TRBJ2-1; 7 nucleotides agree with TRBD2. CDR3 length: 13 amino acids. V dropped 4 bases and J dropped 8; count of bases not matched to a gene: 5. CDR1 and CDR2 (germline): LNHDA, SQIVND (reference sequence). Here the CDR3 DNA reads TGTGCCAGTAGTAGGGGGGGTTTGGATGAGCAGTTCTTC. As protein: CASSRGGLDEQFF.

This sequence joins TRBV6-5 and TRBJ2-3; D unclear. V was pared by 0 bases and J by 6 bases, with 16 bases between. The CDR3 is made up of 16 amino acids. In germline, CDR1 is MNHEY, CDR2 SVGAGI. DNA for the CDR3: TGTGCCAGCAGTTACTCGGAGCAACTGAGGTTGGATACGCAGTATTTT. It is translated as CASSYSEQLRLDTQYF.

The chain employs TRBV7-8 and TRBJ2-1; TRBD2 agrees at 12 bases. This CDR3 comprises 18 residues. Trimming removed 1 base from V and 8 bases from J; junction bases left unmatched: 12. Germline V gene lookup returns CDR1 SGHVS and CDR2 FQNEAQ. The CDR3 loop is CASSLVWLAGGMGDEQFF. The CDR3 DNA reads TGTGCCAGCAGCTTAGTTTGGCTAGCGGGAGGGATGGGGGATGAGCAGTTCTTC.

The V gene is TRBV9, the J gene TRBJ2-1; 8 nucleotides align to TRBD2. V lost 5 bases and J lost 7; bases outside the gene matches: 2. CDR1 is SGDLS, CDR2 YYNGEE, per germline. This CDR3 region has 12 residues. DNA for the CDR3: TGTGCCAGCAGTTTAGCGGGAAATGAGCAGTTCTTC. Its translation: CASSLAGNEQFF. Together with reference TRBV9 and TRBJ2-1, the CDR3 gives the full variable domain: DSGVTQTPKHLITATGQRVTLRCSPRSGDLSVYWYQQSLDQGLQFLIQYYNGEERAKGNILERFSAQQFPDLHSELNLSSLELGDSALYFCASSLAGNEQFFGPGTRLTVL.

The genes are TRBV4-3 and TRBJ2-1; perhaps TRBD2 as D (6 bases). The CDR3 is 16 amino acids. CDR1 is LGHNA and CDR2 is YSLEER in the germline V gene. Trimming removed 0 bases from V and 0 bases from J, with 9 bases in between. CDR3 in DNA: TGCGCCAGCAGCCAAGATGGGACTCACTCCTACAATGAGCAGTTCTTC. This gives the protein CASSQDGTHSYNEQFF.

The chain carries TRBV27 and TRBJ2-7; 9 bases are a match to TRBD2. Germline V gene data show CDR1 as MNHEY and CDR2 as SMNVEV (reference sequence). This CDR3 contains 15 residues. With V trimmed by 5 bases and J by 4 bases, 9 bases remained unmatched. The CDR3 reads CASSIAGAGGYEQYF. CDR3 nucleotides: TGTGCCAGCAGTATTGCAGGAGCGGGAGGATACGAGCAGTACTTC.

V usage is TRBV4-2 and J usage is TRBJ2-2, with D uncertain. The V end was cut by 1 base, the J end by 5 bases, with 5 bases between. The CDR3 is 13 amino acids. Germline CDR1 reads LGHNA; CDR2 reads YNFKEQ. The CDR3 nucleotides are TGTGCCAGCAGCCAAGCAGAAACCGGGGAGCTGTTTTTT. Residues: CASSQAETGELFF.

This sequence joins TRBV6-6 and TRBJ1-1; 8 nucleotides line up with TRBD1. Germline CDR1 is MNHNY and CDR2 is SVGAGI (reference sequence). The CDR3 sequence is 14 residues long. After removal of 7 bases from V and 2 bases from J, the junction contained 6 bases not matched to a gene. The CDR3 DNA follows: TGTGCCAGCATAGGACAGGGCGGAAACACTGAAGCTTTCTTT. This gives the protein CASIGQGGNTEAFF.

The sample holds one count of this clone. The CDR3 DNA reads as TGTGCCAGCAGACCCTTACGGACAGGGGTCGAGCAGTACTTC. Protein product: CASRPLRTGVEQYF. V is TRBV28 and J is TRBJ2-7, with 9 bases lining up with TRBD1. The CDR3 extends over 14 amino acids. In germline, CDR1 is MDHEN, CDR2 SYDVKM. V trimming: 6 bases; J trimming: 6 bases; junction bases outside the gene matches: 9.